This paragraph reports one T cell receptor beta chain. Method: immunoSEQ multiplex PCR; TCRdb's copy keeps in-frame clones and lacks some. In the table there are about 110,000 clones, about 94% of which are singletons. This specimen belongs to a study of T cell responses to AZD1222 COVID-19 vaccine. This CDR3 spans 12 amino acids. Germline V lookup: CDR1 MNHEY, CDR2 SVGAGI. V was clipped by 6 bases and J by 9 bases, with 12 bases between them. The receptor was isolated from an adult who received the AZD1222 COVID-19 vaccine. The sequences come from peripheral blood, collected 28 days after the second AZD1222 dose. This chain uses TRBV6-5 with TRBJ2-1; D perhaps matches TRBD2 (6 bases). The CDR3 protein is CASSRLGGEQFF. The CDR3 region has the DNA TGTGCCAGCAGCCGCCTCGGGGGTGAGCAGTTCTTC.